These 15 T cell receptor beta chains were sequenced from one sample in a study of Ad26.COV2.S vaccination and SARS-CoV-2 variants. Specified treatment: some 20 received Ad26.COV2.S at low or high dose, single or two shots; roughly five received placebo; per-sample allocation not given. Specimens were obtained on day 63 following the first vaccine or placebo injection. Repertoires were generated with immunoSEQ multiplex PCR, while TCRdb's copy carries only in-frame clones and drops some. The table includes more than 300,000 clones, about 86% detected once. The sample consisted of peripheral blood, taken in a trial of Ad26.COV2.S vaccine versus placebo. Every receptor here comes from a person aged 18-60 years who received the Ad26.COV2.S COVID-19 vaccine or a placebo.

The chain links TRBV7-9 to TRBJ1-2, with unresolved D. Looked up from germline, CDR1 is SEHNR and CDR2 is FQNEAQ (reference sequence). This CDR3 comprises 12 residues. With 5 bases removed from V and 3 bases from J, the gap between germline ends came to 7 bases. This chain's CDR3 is CASSPAHYGYTF. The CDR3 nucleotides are TGTGCCAGCAGCCCGGCCCACTATGGCTACACCTTC.

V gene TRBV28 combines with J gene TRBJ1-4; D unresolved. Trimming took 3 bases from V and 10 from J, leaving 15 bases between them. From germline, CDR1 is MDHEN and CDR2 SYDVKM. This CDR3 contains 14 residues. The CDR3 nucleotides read TGTGCCAGCAGTTTTCTCCCGACTGAGGGAAAACTGTTTTTT. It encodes CASSFLPTEGKLFF.

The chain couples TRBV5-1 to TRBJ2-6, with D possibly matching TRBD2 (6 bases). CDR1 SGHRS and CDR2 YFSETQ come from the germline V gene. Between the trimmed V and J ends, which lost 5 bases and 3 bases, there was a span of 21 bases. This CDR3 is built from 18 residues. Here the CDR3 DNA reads TGCGCCAGCAGTGGTCGAAATAATGGAGGGAGTGGGGCCAACGTCCTGACTTTC. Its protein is CASSGRNNGGSGANVLTF.

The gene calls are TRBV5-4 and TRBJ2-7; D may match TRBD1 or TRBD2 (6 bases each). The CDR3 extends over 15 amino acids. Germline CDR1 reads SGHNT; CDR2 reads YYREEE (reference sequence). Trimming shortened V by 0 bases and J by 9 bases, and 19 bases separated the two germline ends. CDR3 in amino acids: CASSLEVGDPGAQYF. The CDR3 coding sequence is TGTGCCAGCAGCTTGGAAGTAGGCGACCCGGGGGCGCAGTACTTC.

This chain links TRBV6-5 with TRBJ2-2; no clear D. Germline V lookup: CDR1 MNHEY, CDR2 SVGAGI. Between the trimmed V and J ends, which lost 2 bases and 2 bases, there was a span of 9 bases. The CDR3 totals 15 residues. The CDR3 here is CASSYDTANTGELFF. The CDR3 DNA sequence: TGTGCCAGCAGTTACGACACGGCCAACACCGGGGAGCTGTTTTTT.

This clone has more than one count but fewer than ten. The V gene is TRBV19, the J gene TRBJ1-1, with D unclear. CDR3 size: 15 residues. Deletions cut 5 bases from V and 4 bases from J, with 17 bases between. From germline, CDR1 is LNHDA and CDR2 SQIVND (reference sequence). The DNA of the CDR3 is TGTGCCAGTAGTGGGCAAGTGCCGCCGGGCACTGAAGCTTTCTTT. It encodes CASSGQVPPGTEAFF.

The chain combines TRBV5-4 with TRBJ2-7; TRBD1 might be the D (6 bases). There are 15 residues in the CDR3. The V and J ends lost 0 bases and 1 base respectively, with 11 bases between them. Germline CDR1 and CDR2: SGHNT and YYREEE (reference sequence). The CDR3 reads CASSLAGTRSYEQYF. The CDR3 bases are TGTGCCAGCAGCTTGGCCGGGACACGGTCCTACGAGCAGTACTTC.

CDR3 sequence: CASSVGEGKGGGRYTF. CDR3 DNA: TGTGCCAGCAGCGTAGGGGAAGGGAAAGGTGGAGGCCGATACACCTTC. The chain recombines TRBV9 with TRBJ1-2; D is ambiguous. Germline values: CDR1 SGDLS, CDR2 YYNGEE. The CDR3 spans 16 residues. V was shortened by 0 bases and J by 11 bases, with 23 bases between the two germline ends.

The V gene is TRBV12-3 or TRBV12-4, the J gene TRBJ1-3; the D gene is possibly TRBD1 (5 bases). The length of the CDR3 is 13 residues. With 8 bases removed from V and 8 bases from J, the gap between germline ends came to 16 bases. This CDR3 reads CASRPTVIDTIYF. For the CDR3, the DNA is TGTGCCAGCCGCCCGACAGTCATAGACACCATATATTTT.

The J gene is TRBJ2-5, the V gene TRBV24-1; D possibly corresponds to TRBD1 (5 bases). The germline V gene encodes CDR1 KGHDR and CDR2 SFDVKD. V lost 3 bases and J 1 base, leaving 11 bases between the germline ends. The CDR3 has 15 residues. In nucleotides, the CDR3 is TGTGCCACCAGTGATGGACGACAGATCCAAGAGACCCAGTACTTC. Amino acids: CATSDGRQIQETQYF.

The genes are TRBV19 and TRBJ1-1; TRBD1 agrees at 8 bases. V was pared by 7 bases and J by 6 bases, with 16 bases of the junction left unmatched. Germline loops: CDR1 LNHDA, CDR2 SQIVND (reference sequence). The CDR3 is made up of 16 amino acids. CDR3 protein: CASTQKRQGIIPEAFF. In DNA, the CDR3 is TGTGCCAGTACACAAAAGAGACAGGGGATCATCCCTGAAGCTTTCTTT.

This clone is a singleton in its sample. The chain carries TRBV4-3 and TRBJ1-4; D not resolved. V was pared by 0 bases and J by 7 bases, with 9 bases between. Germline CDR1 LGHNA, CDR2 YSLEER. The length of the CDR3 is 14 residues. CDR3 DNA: TGCGCCAGCAGCCAAGATTCTGGGGTTGAAAAACTGTTTTTT. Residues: CASSQDSGVEKLFF.

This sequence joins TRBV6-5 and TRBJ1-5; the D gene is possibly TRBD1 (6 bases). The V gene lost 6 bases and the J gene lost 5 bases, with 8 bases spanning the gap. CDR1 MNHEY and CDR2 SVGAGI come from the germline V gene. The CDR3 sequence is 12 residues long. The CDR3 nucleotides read TGTGCCAGCAGGTGGACAGATCAGCCCCAGCATTTT. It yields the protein CASRWTDQPQHF.

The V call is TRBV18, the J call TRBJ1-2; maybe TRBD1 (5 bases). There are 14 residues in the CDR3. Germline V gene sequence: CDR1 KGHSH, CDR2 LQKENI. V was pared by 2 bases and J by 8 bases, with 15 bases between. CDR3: CASSPGSGMEGYTF. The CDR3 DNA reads TGTGCCAGCTCACCAGGCTCAGGGATGGAGGGCTACACCTTC.

The CDR3 sequence: CASSQVGPLGGYTF. In DNA form, the CDR3 reads TGCGCCAGCAGCCAGGTGGGCCCCCTGGGAGGCTACACCTTC. The chain couples TRBV5-1 to TRBJ1-2; D is undetermined. In germline, CDR1 is SGHRS, CDR2 YFSETQ. This CDR3 comprises 14 residues. The V end lost 4 bases, the J end lost 8 bases, and 18 bases lay between the germline ends.